This entry concerns a single TCR beta chain. Its antigen is as yet unknown. CDR1 and CDR2 from the germline V gene are WNHNN and SYGVQD (reference sequence). The length of the CDR3 is 13 residues. The germline V and J ends were trimmed by 4 bases and 5 bases, with 11 bases remaining between them. This record belongs to a study of a mutant IDH1 vaccine in newly diagnosed glioma. In the study overall: Investigators started vaccination 4-6 weeks after radiotherapy alone, or with temozolomide cycles. Earlier care involved radiotherapy, temozolomide, or both, and the majority received both. Study-wide points: Induction of immune responses by the vaccine occurred in more than 85% of patients.

This table comes from immunoSEQ multiplex PCR, and its TCRdb copy is limited to in-frame clones, with some not included. The table lists around 50,000 clones, roughly 84% of them singletons. The time point denotes: week 47, end of study. Each vaccine dose was 300 ug of mutant IDH1 20-mer peptide, with topical imiquimod. Across weeks 1, 3, 5, 7, 11, 15, 19 and 23, patients received a vaccination each time, eight in all. The specimen was PBMCs, collected from a glioma patient whose treatment included an IDH1 peptide vaccine. This TCR came from a woman aged 30 to 39 with glioma. Some clones in this sample may be carry-over from other donors' samples. The V call is TRBV10-1, the J call TRBJ1-1; no firm D call. The CDR3 spells CASSAQVGTEAFF. In DNA form, the CDR3 reads TGCGCCAGCAGTGCCCAGGTGGGGACTGAAGCTTTCTTT.